Listed here are 22 T cell receptor beta chains from one sample, sequenced in a study of T cells expressing NK-cell markers. Following a re-call of the 5' RACE reads, TCRdb has one entry per CDR3 protein and lacks DNA. The sample has over 150,000 distinct CDR3 sequences, and its top ten clones hold over 20%. The sequenced sample was blood T cells: a sorted CD56 or NKG2C T cell subset, CD4+ or CD8+ T cells, or bulk PBMC T cells (not recorded which). The receptors were gathered from a man between 18 and 69 years old in good health.

The rearrangement joins TRBV7-8 to TRBJ1-5; with no DNA, the TCRdb D assignment of TRBD1 cannot be verified. The length of the CDR3 is 16 residues. Germline assignment: CDR1 SGHVS and CDR2 FQNEAQ. The chain's CDR3 is CASSLATGGHNQPQHF.

The CDR3 loop is CASSLTVAGYTF. The V call is TRBV11-2, the J call TRBJ1-2. The germline V gene has CDR1 SGHAT and CDR2 FQNNGV. This CDR3 is built from 12 residues. Together with reference TRBV11-2 and TRBJ1-2, the CDR3 gives the full variable domain: EAGVAQSPRYKIIEKRQSVAFWCNPISGHATLYWYQQILGQGPKLLIQFQNNGVVDDSQLPKDRFSAERLKGVDSTLKIQPAKLEDSAVYLCASSLTVAGYTFGSGTRLTVV.

The chain joins TRBV24-1 to TRBJ2-1; lacking DNA, the TRBD1 call made by TCRdb goes unchecked. Germline-derived CDR1 and CDR2 are KGHDR and SFDVKD. The CDR3 spans 16 residues. Here the CDR3 reads CATSDTGTATYNEQFF.

This chain links TRBV6-5 with TRBJ2-7; lacking DNA, the TRBD1 call made by TCRdb goes unchecked. This CDR3 region has 14 residues. Germline-derived CDR1 and CDR2 are MNHEY and SVGAGI. The CDR3 is CASSYTGQGAEQYF.

V is TRBV5-1 and J is TRBJ2-7. CDR3 length equals 15 residues. Germline V lookup: CDR1 SGHRS, CDR2 YFSETQ. The CDR3 loop is CASSYTWGGSYEQYF.

This chain joins TRBV12-3 or TRBV12-4 and TRBJ2-7. The CDR3 length is 14 residues. The CDR3 protein is CASMTNRAYGEQYF.

The chain joins TRBV7-9 to TRBJ2-7; no DNA is available, so the TRBD1 call from TCRdb remains unchecked. Germline V gene data show CDR1 as SEHNR and CDR2 as FQNEAQ (reference sequence). The CDR3 extends over 12 amino acids. The CDR3 reads CAPQGASYEQYF. Full variable domain (missing parts from reference TRBV7-9 and TRBJ2-7): DTGVSQNPRHKITKRGQNVTFRCDPISEHNRLYWYRQTLGQGPEFLTYFQNEAQLEKSRLLSDRFSAERPKGSFSTLEIQRTEQGDSAMYLCAPQGASYEQYFGPGTRLTVT.

The rearrangement uses TRBV7-2 and TRBJ2-3; TCRdb's D gene call, TRBD1, goes unchecked for lack of DNA. This CDR3 is 17 amino acids long. The V gene's germline CDR1 is SGHTA and CDR2 FQGNSA. CDR3 sequence reads: CASSVGTRGLNTDTQYF.

The chain combines TRBV7-9 with TRBJ1-2; absent DNA, TCRdb's TRBD1 call cannot be checked. The CDR3 has 16 residues. Germline CDR1 reads SEHNR; CDR2 reads FQNEAQ (reference sequence). The CDR3 sequence is CASSLSEGFRGYGYTF. The full variable domain, rest sourced from reference TRBV7-9 and TRBJ1-2, is DTGVSQNPRHKITKRGQNVTFRCDPISEHNRLYWYRQTLGQGPEFLTYFQNEAQLEKSRLLSDRFSAERPKGSFSTLEIQRTEQGDSAMYLCASSLSEGFRGYGYTFGSGTRLTVV.

The genes are TRBV7-2 and TRBJ2-5; TCRdb picks TRBD1, but there is no DNA to check that call. The V gene's germline CDR1 is SGHTA and CDR2 FQGNSA. This CDR3 has 14 amino acids. CDR3 amino acids: CASSYSGGAEAQYF.

CDR3 region: CASSLPGGGTSTDTQYF. The chain uses TRBV12-3 or TRBV12-4 and TRBJ2-3; TCRdb returns TRBD1, unconfirmable since there is no DNA. This CDR3 has 17 amino acids.

The J gene is TRBJ1-6, the V gene TRBV6-4. Germline V gene data show CDR1 as MRHNA and CDR2 as SNTAGT. The CDR3 is made up of 15 amino acids. The CDR3 protein is CASSDSEQSTTPLHF.

The gene calls are TRBV5-1 and TRBJ2-1; without DNA, the TCRdb call of TRBD1 cannot be checked. The CDR3 has 17 residues. Per the germline V gene, CDR1 is SGHRS and CDR2 is YFSETQ. CDR3 in amino acids: CASSLRDRGLPANEQFF.

The V call is TRBV4-1, the J call TRBJ1-5; TCRdb's D gene call, TRBD1, goes unchecked for lack of DNA. Germline loops: CDR1 MGHRA, CDR2 YSYEKL. There are 16 residues in the CDR3. The CDR3 loop is CASSGGGIGANQPQHF.

The chain employs TRBV20-1 and TRBJ2-3; the D call of TRBD1 rests on TCRdb alone, since no DNA is present to check it. The CDR3 has 15 amino acids. The germline gives CDR1 DFQATT, CDR2 SNEGSKA (reference sequence). The CDR3: CSAAAGGPPTDTQYF.

CDR3 sequence reads: CASSPHGPPGAGELFF. The chain couples TRBV9 to TRBJ2-2; TCRdb's D call of TRBD2 is untestable without DNA. CDR1 and CDR2 from the germline V gene are SGDLS and YYNGEE. The length of the CDR3 is 16 residues.

This chain uses TRBV27 with TRBJ2-1; TCRdb returns TRBD2, unconfirmable since there is no DNA. Looked up from germline, CDR1 is MNHEY and CDR2 is SMNVEV (reference sequence). There are 16 residues in the CDR3. CDR3 sequence reads: CASSPLPGGLYNEQFF.

The chain has TRBV21-1 and TRBJ2-1. TRBV21-1 is shown as a pseudogene. The CDR3 totals 17 residues. CDR3 residues: CASSKATVKSSYNEQFF.

V usage is TRBV6-6 and J usage is TRBJ1-1. Germline CDR1 is MNHNY and CDR2 is SVGAGI (reference sequence). The CDR3 contains 13 residues. CDR3 protein: CASSPTGTTEAFF.

V usage is TRBV5-4 and J usage is TRBJ2-7; TCRdb returns TRBD1, unconfirmable since there is no DNA. Germline CDR1 reads SGHNT; CDR2 reads YYREEE (reference sequence). The length of the CDR3 is 16 residues. The CDR3 loop is CASSLGVGPSSYEQYF. Variable domain in full (rest from reference TRBV5-4 and TRBJ2-7): ETGVTQSPTHLIKTRGQQVTLRCSSQSGHNTVSWYQQALGQGPQFIFQYYREEENGRGNFPPRFSGLQFPNYSSELNVNALELDDSALYLCASSLGVGPSSYEQYFGPGTRLTVT.

This CDR3 reads CASSARGGANTGELFF. The chain has TRBV9 and TRBJ2-2; TCRdb lists TRBD2, though no DNA is available to test this call. This CDR3 has 16 amino acids. From germline, CDR1 is SGDLS and CDR2 YYNGEE.

The chain combines TRBV12-3 or TRBV12-4 with TRBJ1-2; without DNA, the TCRdb call of TRBD1 cannot be checked. This CDR3 region has 16 residues. The CDR3 sequence: CASSRPGQGAYYGYTF.